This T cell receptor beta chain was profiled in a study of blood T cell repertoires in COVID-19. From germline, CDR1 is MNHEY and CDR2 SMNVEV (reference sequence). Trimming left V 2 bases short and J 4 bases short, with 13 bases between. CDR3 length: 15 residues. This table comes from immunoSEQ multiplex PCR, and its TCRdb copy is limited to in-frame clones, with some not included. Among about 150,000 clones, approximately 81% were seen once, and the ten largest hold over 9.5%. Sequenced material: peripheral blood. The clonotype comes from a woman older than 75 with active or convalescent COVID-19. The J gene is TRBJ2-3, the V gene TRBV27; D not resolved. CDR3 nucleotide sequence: TGTGCCAGCAGTTTACTAGGTGGTGGAGCAGATACGCAGTATTTT. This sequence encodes CASSLLGGGADTQYF.